These 32 T cell receptor beta chains were all obtained from the same sample, sequenced in a study of blood T cell repertoires in COVID-19. Measured with immunoSEQ multiplex PCR; TCRdb has only the in-frame clones, and not every one. Altogether 85,000 to 100,000 clones are present, around 83% being singletons, with the ten largest covering 13%. Sequenced material: peripheral blood. These receptors came from a woman aged 55 to 70 in a cohort sampled during active or convalescent COVID-19.

The chain is built from TRBV11-1 and TRBJ2-1, with TRBD2 identical over 14 bases. Trimming cost V 6 bases and J 9 bases; bases outside gene matches: 4. The CDR3 runs 14 residues. Germline V gene sequence: CDR1 SGHAT, CDR2 FQDESV (reference sequence). CDR3 bases: TGTGCCAGCAGTTTCGGGACTAGCGGGGGTGAGCAGTTCTTC. This encodes CASSFGTSGGEQFF. Supplemented by reference TRBV11-1 and TRBJ2-1, the full variable domain reads EAEVAQSPRYKITEKSQAVAFWCDPISGHATLYWYRQILGQGPELLVQFQDESVVDDSQLPKDRFSAERLKGVDSTLKIQPAELGDSAMYLCASSFGTSGGEQFFGPGTRLTVL.

The chain recombines TRBV30 with TRBJ2-7, with 8 bases that match TRBD2. The J segment lost 0 bases and the V segment lost 0 bases, leaving 4 bases of the junction unmatched. Germline loops: CDR1 GTSNPN, CDR2 SVGIG (reference sequence). This CDR3 has 15 residues. The CDR3 sequence is CAWSVLGGASYEQYF. The CDR3 DNA sequence: TGTGCCTGGAGTGTACTCGGGGGGGCCTCCTACGAGCAGTACTTC.

The chain links TRBV27 to TRBJ2-7, with D perhaps matching TRBD2 (6 bases). Trimming took 0 bases from V and 3 from J, leaving 15 bases between them. Germline V gene sequence: CDR1 MNHEY, CDR2 SMNVEV (reference sequence). This CDR3 has 16 amino acids. The CDR3 protein is CASSLSRFGGNYEQYF. The CDR3 DNA sequence: TGTGCCAGCAGTTTATCGAGATTCGGGGGTAACTACGAGCAGTACTTC.

The J gene is TRBJ1-3, the V gene TRBV7-2; D is possibly TRBD1 (5 bases). V was cut by 4 bases and J by 2 bases, with 12 bases left in between. Germline loops: CDR1 SGHTA, CDR2 FQGNSA. The CDR3 is 15 residues long. CDR3 bases: TGTGCCAGCAGCTCAACCGGGACTCCTGGAAACACCATATATTTT. As protein: CASSSTGTPGNTIYF.

The V and J genes are TRBV6-6 and TRBJ1-1; D is perhaps TRBD1 (6 bases). With 5 bases removed from V and 4 bases from J, the gap between germline ends came to 23 bases. CDR3 length: 17 residues. Looked up from germline, CDR1 is MNHNY and CDR2 is SVGAGI (reference sequence). As DNA, the CDR3 is TGTGCCAGCAGTCAACCCTACGAACAGGGTTTCCCCACTGAAGCTTTCTTT. Protein sequence: CASSQPYEQGFPTEAFF.

The chain recombines TRBV5-1 with TRBJ2-1, with D maybe TRBD1 (6 bases). Trimming stripped 4 bases from V and 2 bases from J, with 13 bases between. The CDR3 contains 15 residues. Per the germline V gene, CDR1 is SGHRS and CDR2 is YFSETQ. For the CDR3, the DNA is TGCGCCAGCAGCCAGGACAGACCAACCTACAATGAGCAGTTCTTC. The encoded protein is CASSQDRPTYNEQFF.

The chain links TRBV10-3 to TRBJ1-2; 7 bases line up with TRBD1. This CDR3 is 12 amino acids long. V shed 2 bases, J shed 8 bases, and the junction held 2 bases outside the gene matches. Germline V gene sequence: CDR1 ENHRY, CDR2 SYGVKD. The CDR3 loop reads CAISEPGQGYTF. The CDR3 bases are TGTGCCATCAGTGAGCCGGGACAGGGCTACACCTTC.

The chain links TRBV3-1 (or the pseudogene TRBV3-2) to TRBJ1-1; tentatively, D is TRBD1 (5 bases). Germline V gives CDR1 LGHDT, CDR2 YNNKEL (reference sequence). V lost 4 bases and J lost 2, with 11 bases in between. This CDR3 is 14 amino acids long. The CDR3 nucleotides are TGTGCCAGCAGCCGTTTGCAGGGAAACACTGAAGCTTTCTTT. It codes for CASSRLQGNTEAFF.

The chain has TRBV6-5 and TRBJ1-1, with D possibly being TRBD1 (6 bases). Germline CDR1 reads MNHEY; CDR2 reads SVGAGI. This CDR3 is 15 amino acids long. Trimming shortened V by 5 bases and J by 1 base, and 14 bases separated the two germline ends. DNA for the CDR3: TGTGCCAGCAGTATTTACAGGGCGGGGAACACTGAAGCTTTCTTT. Amino acid sequence: CASSIYRAGNTEAFF.

The V and J genes are TRBV18 and TRBJ1-1; 7 nucleotides agree with TRBD1. The germline V gene has CDR1 KGHSH and CDR2 LQKENI. The CDR3 extends over 14 amino acids. Trimming removed 8 bases from V and 3 bases from J; junction bases left unmatched: 9. The CDR3 sequence: CASTPGQDYTEAFF. The CDR3 bases are TGTGCCAGCACCCCTGGACAGGATTACACTGAAGCTTTCTTT.

CDR3 protein: CSARQVQNTEAFF. The CDR3 nucleotides read TGCAGCGCACGACAGGTCCAGAACACTGAAGCTTTCTTT. V is TRBV29-1 and J is TRBJ1-1; D might be TRBD1 (6 bases). Per germline, CDR1 SQVTM and CDR2 ANQGSEA. This CDR3 comprises 13 residues. Trimming removed 7 bases at V and 1 base at J, with 13 bases between.

The chain combines TRBV7-9 with TRBJ1-5; D is undetermined. This CDR3 has 17 amino acids. V was clipped by 5 bases and J by 5 bases, with 22 bases between them. Looked up from germline, CDR1 is SEHNR and CDR2 is FQNEAQ (reference sequence). The CDR3 DNA reads as TGTGCCAGCAGCCCCCACAACGCGCGGTGGCTTCATCAGCCCCAGCATTTT. Its protein product is CASSPHNARWLHQPQHF.

The chain is built from TRBV19 and TRBJ1-5; a possible D gene is TRBD1 (5 bases). This CDR3 comprises 12 residues. Trimming removed 6 bases at V and 5 bases at J, with 8 bases between. Germline lookup yields CDR1 LNHDA and CDR2 SQIVND (reference sequence). CDR3 loop: CASRAGDQPQHF. The CDR3 DNA reads as TGTGCCAGTAGGGCGGGGGATCAGCCCCAGCATTTT.

CDR3 DNA: TGTGCCAGTAGTATAGCCTACGGGACAGCTCATAGCAATCAGCCCCAGCATTTT. It specifies CASSIAYGTAHSNQPQHF. The V and J genes are TRBV19 and TRBJ1-5; 7 bases match TRBD1. Germline V gene sequence: CDR1 LNHDA, CDR2 SQIVND (reference sequence). The CDR3 runs 18 residues. V was pared by 1 base and J by 0 bases, with 9 bases of the junction left unmatched.

This clone turned up a few times. As DNA, the CDR3 is TGTGCCAGTAGTATGAATCAGAACAGGGGGCGCCAGCCCCAGCATTTT. Protein product: CASSMNQNRGRQPQHF. This chain connects TRBV19 to TRBJ1-5; TRBD1 matches at 9 bases. V dropped 3 bases and J dropped 7; count of bases not matched to a gene: 10. Germline V CDR1 and CDR2: LNHDA, SQIVND (reference sequence). This CDR3 region has 16 residues.

This chain's CDR3 is CASSFLDRGNQPQHF. CDR3 DNA: TGTGCCAGCAGCTTCCTGGACAGGGGGAATCAGCCCCAGCATTTT. The chain uses TRBV7-8 and TRBJ1-5; 10 positions agree with TRBD1. This CDR3 comprises 15 residues. In germline, CDR1 is SGHVS, CDR2 FQNEAQ. The V gene end was trimmed by 3 bases and the J gene end by 4 bases; junction bases not matched to a gene: 3.

The chain carries TRBV27 and TRBJ2-5; 8 positions agree with TRBD1. The CDR3 has 16 amino acids. Trimming took 6 bases from V and 2 from J; bases not matched to a gene: 11. Germline assignment: CDR1 MNHEY and CDR2 SMNVEV (reference sequence). CDR3 region: CASRKYLGQAQETQYF. DNA of the CDR3: TGTGCCAGCAGGAAATATTTGGGACAGGCTCAAGAGACCCAGTACTTC.

V usage is TRBV18 and J usage is TRBJ2-1; 11 bases match TRBD1. CDR3 size: 14 residues. The germline V gene encodes CDR1 KGHSH and CDR2 LQKENI. Trimming took 4 bases from V and 8 from J; bases not matched to a gene: 4. In DNA form, the CDR3 reads TGTGCCAGCTCACGGACAGGGGGCAGGGATGAGCAGTTCTTC. It encodes CASSRTGGRDEQFF.

The chain combines TRBV7-2 with TRBJ1-2; possible D gene TRBD1, 5 bases. The ends were cut back, 4 bases at V and 8 bases at J, with 14 bases in the middle. The CDR3 totals 13 residues. Germline assignment: CDR1 SGHTA and CDR2 FQGNSA. Here the CDR3 DNA reads TGTGCCAGCAGCTCCGCGGGGGTATCGGGCTACACCTTC. Protein: CASSSAGVSGYTF.

The rearrangement uses TRBV7-9 and TRBJ2-5, with D perhaps matching TRBD1 (6 bases). V dropped 1 base and J dropped 5 bases, with 14 bases sitting between them. This CDR3 is 15 amino acids long. Germline CDR1 and CDR2: SEHNR and FQNEAQ (reference sequence). CDR3 coding DNA: TGTGCCAGCAGCTTAGATACAGGGACCCGGGAGACCCAGTACTTC. Translation: CASSLDTGTRETQYF.

The CDR3, as DNA: TGTGCCAGCAGCTTAGCCGACAGGGAGACCCAGTACTTC. It codes for CASSLADRETQYF. The chain carries TRBV11-2 and TRBJ2-5, with D maybe TRBD1 (6 bases). In germline, CDR1 is SGHAT, CDR2 FQNNGV. The CDR3 totals 13 residues. Trimming shortened V by 1 base and J by 5 bases, and 8 bases separated the two germline ends.

CDR3 in amino acids: CATSDAWTEYEQYF. The CDR3 DNA follows: TGTGCCACCAGTGATGCGTGGACAGAGTACGAGCAGTACTTC. The chain employs TRBV24-1 and TRBJ2-7, with D maybe TRBD1 (6 bases). The length of the CDR3 is 14 residues. Trimming took 3 bases from V and 4 from J, leaving 12 bases between them. Germline CDR1 is KGHDR and CDR2 is SFDVKD.

The V call is TRBV11-2, the J call TRBJ2-5; no clear D. CDR3 length: 11 residues. The germline V gene has CDR1 SGHAT and CDR2 FQNNGV. Between the trimmed V and J ends, which lost 5 bases and 7 bases, there was a span of 8 bases. The CDR3 bases are TGTGCCAGCAGCCCCCCGGGGACCCAGTACTTC. It codes for CASSPPGTQYF.

This sequence joins TRBV5-4 and TRBJ1-4; perhaps TRBD1 as D (5 bases). The germline CDR1 and CDR2 sequences are SGHNT and YYREEE (reference sequence). V dropped 0 bases and J dropped 4 bases, with 22 bases sitting between them. The CDR3 loop spans 19 amino acids. CDR3 coding DNA: TGTGCCAGCAGCTTGGGGGGCAGCCTCAGGCTCGGGTATAATGAAAAACTGTTTTTT. It specifies CASSLGGSLRLGYNEKLFF. Full variable domain (outside the CDR3, taken from reference TRBV5-4 and TRBJ1-4): ETGVTQSPTHLIKTRGQQVTLRCSSQSGHNTVSWYQQALGQGPQFIFQYYREEENGRGNFPPRFSGLQFPNYSSELNVNALELDDSALYLCASSLGGSLRLGYNEKLFFGSGTQLSVL.

This chain connects TRBV5-4 to TRBJ1-4; 7 nucleotides align to TRBD1. From germline, CDR1 is SGHNT and CDR2 YYREEE (reference sequence). The V and J ends lost 2 bases and 4 bases, in that order; junction bases with no gene match: 5. The CDR3 is 15 residues long. CDR3 DNA: TGTGCCAGCAGCTTAAAGACAGGGCTTAATGAAAAACTGTTTTTT. Translating gives CASSLKTGLNEKLFF.

The rearrangement uses TRBV7-9 and TRBJ1-2; TRBD1 matches 7 bases. Germline assignment: CDR1 SEHNR and CDR2 FQNEAQ (reference sequence). This CDR3 has 14 residues. J was trimmed by 8 bases and V by 5 bases; bases with no gene match: 11. CDR3 DNA: TGTGCCAGCAGCCCGGGACAGAAGTCCAGCGGCTACACCTTC. Translated: CASSPGQKSSGYTF. Using reference TRBV7-9 and TRBJ1-2 for the parts outside the CDR3, the full variable domain is DTGVSQNPRHKITKRGQNVTFRCDPISEHNRLYWYRQTLGQGPEFLTYFQNEAQLEKSRLLSDRFSAERPKGSFSTLEIQRTEQGDSAMYLCASSPGQKSSGYTFGSGTRLTVV.

V is TRBV11-3 and J is TRBJ2-2, with D unclear. This CDR3 contains 15 residues. Trimming pared 1 base from V and 5 bases from J, leaving 11 bases between. The germline gives CDR1 SGHNT, CDR2 YENEEA. CDR3 coding DNA: TGTGCCAGCAGCTTAGCAGTGGCCGGGACCGGGGAGCTGTTTTTT. It codes for CASSLAVAGTGELFF.

V gene TRBV5-3 combines with J gene TRBJ2-7; 8 bases are a match to TRBD1. TRBV5-3 is placed among ORFs of uncertain function. The CDR3 sequence is 14 residues long. With 5 bases clipped from V and 7 bases from J, the junction kept 11 bases outside the gene matches. CDR3 bases: TGTGCCAGAAGGAGACAGGGGCTTTTACGAGAGCAGTACTTC. Its protein is CARRRQGLLREQYF.

CDR3 residues: CASSLVKIRDYNSPLHF. CDR3 in DNA: TGTGCCAGCAGCTTAGTCAAAATTCGGGATTATAATTCACCCCTCCACTTT. The chain is built from TRBV7-6 and TRBJ1-6; D unresolved. The length of the CDR3 is 17 residues. CDR1 is SGHVS and CDR2 is FNYEAQ in the germline V gene. V was trimmed by 1 base and J by 4 bases, leaving 14 bases between them.

The chain employs TRBV11-2 and TRBJ2-2; a weak D match, TRBD2 (5 bases). The CDR3 is 14 residues long. V lost 1 base and J 4 bases, leaving 7 bases between the germline ends. Per the germline V gene, CDR1 is SGHAT and CDR2 is FQNNGV. The CDR3 reads CASSLGRGTGELFF. CDR3 in DNA: TGTGCCAGCAGCTTAGGACGGGGCACCGGGGAGCTGTTTTTT.

This chain uses TRBV9 with TRBJ1-5; D is uncertain. Trimming left V 4 bases short and J 2 bases short, with 7 bases between. Germline V gene sequence: CDR1 SGDLS, CDR2 YYNGEE. The CDR3 consists of 13 residues. The CDR3 reads CASSPLGNQPQHF. CDR3 sequence (DNA): TGTGCCAGCAGCCCACTCGGCAATCAGCCCCAGCATTTT.

This clone showed up just a few times. The chain combines TRBV28 with TRBJ2-7, with D possibly being TRBD2 (5 bases). The CDR3 consists of 14 residues. Trimming cost V 6 bases and J 7 bases, with 19 bases left between them. CDR1 is MDHEN and CDR2 is SYDVKM in the germline V gene. The CDR3 sequence: CASRAQRSPVEQYF. The CDR3 coding sequence is TGTGCCAGCAGGGCTCAGCGGAGCCCCGTGGAGCAGTACTTC.